What follows are 17 T cell receptor beta chains derived from one specimen sequenced in a study of shared clonotypes between healthy human individuals. The data were produced by immunoSEQ multiplex PCR, yet TCRdb's version contains in-frame clones alone and is incomplete. The sample yields 560,000 or so clones, approximately 96% seen once. CD8 cells classed as naive were CD45RO-negative and positively selected for CCR7, excluding terminally differentiated effector memory CD45RA+ cells. Sequences were obtained from naive CD8+ T cells sorted from blood. These receptors were collected from a young woman in good health.

This chain uses TRBV7-9 with TRBJ2-2, with D hard to call. This CDR3 spans 15 amino acids. CDR1 is SEHNR and CDR2 is FQNEAQ in the germline V gene (reference sequence). V shed 2 bases and J shed 3 bases, with 10 bases lying between them. DNA of the CDR3: TGTGCCAGCAGCTTAAGAGGTAGTGACACCGGGGAGCTGTTTTTT. Translating gives CASSLRGSDTGELFF.

The chain links TRBV13 to TRBJ2-3, with D possibly matching TRBD1 (6 bases). Between the trimmed V and J ends, which lost 4 bases and 6 bases, there was a span of 11 bases. This CDR3 region has 13 residues. Germline V CDR1 and CDR2: PRHDT, FYEKMQ (reference sequence). CDR3 sequence: CASSSKGEDTQYF. CDR3 bases: TGTGCCAGCAGCTCCAAGGGGGAGGATACGCAGTATTTT.

The genes are TRBV28 and TRBJ2-1, with 11 bases lining up with TRBD2. The V segment lost 3 bases and the J segment 10 bases; nucleotides outside the gene matches: 5. This CDR3 contains 14 residues. Per the germline V gene, CDR1 is MDHEN and CDR2 is SYDVKM. The CDR3 loop reads CASSLNLAGGEQFF. Written as DNA, the CDR3 is TGTGCCAGCAGTTTGAACCTAGCGGGAGGAGAGCAGTTCTTC.

The CDR3 reads CASSFDRSSGNTIYF. The DNA for the CDR3 is TGTGCCAGCAGTTTCGACAGGAGCTCTGGAAACACCATATATTTT. The J gene is TRBJ1-3, the V gene TRBV27, with D possibly matching TRBD1 (6 bases). This CDR3 has 15 residues. CDR1 and CDR2 from the germline V gene are MNHEY and SMNVEV (reference sequence). The germline V and J ends were trimmed by 3 bases and 0 bases, with 9 bases remaining between them.

Regarding this clone: The same CDR3 also results from other DNA sequences found in this sample. This sequence joins TRBV28 and TRBJ1-5; D gene unclear. V dropped 3 bases and J dropped 1 base, with 4 bases sitting between them. Germline-derived CDR1 and CDR2 are MDHEN and SYDVKM. This CDR3 is built from 13 residues. The CDR3 loop is CASSLRSNQPQHF. The CDR3, as DNA: TGTGCCAGCAGTTTGAGAAGCAATCAGCCCCAGCATTTT.

As for this clone: The sample carries other DNA sequences with the same CDR3. This chain uses TRBV7-9 with TRBJ2-5; D is undetermined. From germline, CDR1 is SEHNR and CDR2 FQNEAQ (reference sequence). The V gene lost 1 base and the J gene lost 2 bases, with 5 bases spanning the gap. CDR3 size: 13 residues. CDR3: CASSLDRQETQYF. In DNA form, the CDR3 reads TGTGCCAGCAGCTTAGACAGACAAGAGACCCAGTACTTC.

The rearrangement links TRBV9 to TRBJ2-3; 7 bases are shared with TRBD1. This CDR3 region has 14 residues. CDR1 SGDLS and CDR2 YYNGEE come from the germline V gene. Germline trimming cut 3 bases from V and 2 bases from J; bases unmatched to any gene: 3. The CDR3 protein is CASSGGQSTDTQYF. The CDR3 region has the DNA TGTGCCAGCAGCGGGGGACAGTCCACAGATACGCAGTATTTT.

This chain connects TRBV6-6 to TRBJ2-7; D may correspond to TRBD1 or TRBD2 (5 bases each). The CDR3 is 13 residues long. Germline CDR1 and CDR2: MNHNY and SVGAGI (reference sequence). The V gene lost 6 bases and the J gene lost 5 bases, with 14 bases spanning the gap. The CDR3 DNA is TGTGCCAGCAGCCGAGGGGCTCGCCACGAGCAGTACTTC. Translation: CASSRGARHEQYF.

A single count supports this clone. V usage is TRBV4-1 and J usage is TRBJ2-1; the D call may be TRBD1 or TRBD2 (5 bases each). CDR1 is MGHRA and CDR2 is YSYEKL in the germline V gene. V dropped 4 bases and J dropped 8 bases, with 27 bases sitting between them. The CDR3 has 18 residues. CDR3 residues: CASSRPGAISRLVDEQFF. The CDR3 nucleotides read TGCGCCAGCAGCCGACCCGGGGCTATAAGTCGCCTCGTCGATGAGCAGTTCTTC.

The chain joins TRBV7-8 to TRBJ2-7; 11 positions agree with TRBD2. Germline-derived CDR1 and CDR2 are SGHVS and FQNEAQ. The trim removed 5 bases at V and 0 bases at J, leaving 12 bases unmatched. The CDR3 contains 18 residues. The CDR3 DNA reads TGTGCCAGCAGCCTTTACGGGACTAGCGGAGTTAGCTCCTACGAGCAGTACTTC. Translated, it gives CASSLYGTSGVSSYEQYF.

About this clone itself: This same CDR3 is encoded by further DNA sequences in the sample. The chain has TRBV9 and TRBJ2-7, with TRBD2 matching 7 bases. V shed 0 bases and J 4 bases; nucleotides not matched to a gene: 4. The CDR3 is 14 residues long. The V gene's germline CDR1 is SGDLS and CDR2 YYNGEE. The CDR3 here is CASSVASGTYEQYF. DNA of the CDR3: TGTGCCAGCAGCGTAGCTAGCGGTACGTACGAGCAGTACTTC.

The chain uses TRBV5-4 and TRBJ2-7; TRBD2 matches 11 bases. The CDR3 spans 14 residues. J was trimmed by 3 bases and V by 3 bases; bases with no gene match: 2. Germline values: CDR1 SGHNT, CDR2 YYREEE (reference sequence). The CDR3 nucleotides are TGTGCCAGCAGCTCAACTAGCGGGAGCTACGAGCAGTACTTC. This encodes CASSSTSGSYEQYF. The variable domain in full, with the rest retrieved from reference TRBV5-4 and TRBJ2-7, is ETGVTQSPTHLIKTRGQQVTLRCSSQSGHNTVSWYQQALGQGPQFIFQYYREEENGRGNFPPRFSGLQFPNYSSELNVNALELDDSALYLCASSSTSGSYEQYFGPGTRLTVT.

The gene calls are TRBV7-9 and TRBJ2-7; no reliable D call. This CDR3 contains 14 residues. The germline V and J ends were trimmed by 1 base and 2 bases, with 9 bases remaining between them. Looked up from germline, CDR1 is SEHNR and CDR2 is FQNEAQ (reference sequence). CDR3 in amino acids: CASSLVAAPYEQYF. Written as DNA, the CDR3 is TGTGCCAGCAGCTTAGTGGCGGCCCCCTACGAGCAGTACTTC.

V and J are TRBV5-5 and TRBJ2-7; D gene ambiguous. Per the germline V gene, CDR1 is SGHKS and CDR2 is YYEKEE (reference sequence). CDR3 length: 15 residues. Trimming took 0 bases from V and 2 from J, leaving 12 bases between them. CDR3 residues: CASSLEGKRTYEQYF. The DNA for the CDR3 is TGTGCCAGCAGCTTGGAGGGTAAAAGGACCTACGAGCAGTACTTC.

This clone was seen just once. The rearrangement links TRBV27 to TRBJ2-7, with D unresolved. CDR3 length: 13 residues. Trimming took off 0 bases at V and 4 bases at J, with 7 bases between the two ends. Germline V CDR1 and CDR2: MNHEY, SMNVEV (reference sequence). The CDR3 region has the DNA TGTGCCAGCAGTTTATCACCACAATACGAGCAGTACTTC. Translation: CASSLSPQYEQYF.

The V gene is TRBV9, the J gene TRBJ2-4, with D perhaps matching TRBD1 (5 bases). This CDR3 is built from 15 residues. CDR1 is SGDLS and CDR2 is YYNGEE in the germline V gene. V lost 0 bases to trimming and J lost 8 bases, with 15 bases between them. The CDR3 DNA is TGTGCCAGCAGCGTAGATCGGGTAGGGGAAGACATTCAGTACTTC. Its protein product is CASSVDRVGEDIQYF.

This chain uses TRBV10-1 with TRBJ2-2; 10 bases are a match to TRBD2. Germline trimming cut 4 bases from V and 5 bases from J; bases unmatched to any gene: 1. The CDR3 totals 14 residues. Germline-derived CDR1 and CDR2 are WNHNN and SYGVQD (reference sequence). In DNA form, the CDR3 reads TGCGCCAGCAGTGTAGCGGGAGGAACCGGGGAGCTGTTTTTT. Translating it yields CASSVAGGTGELFF.